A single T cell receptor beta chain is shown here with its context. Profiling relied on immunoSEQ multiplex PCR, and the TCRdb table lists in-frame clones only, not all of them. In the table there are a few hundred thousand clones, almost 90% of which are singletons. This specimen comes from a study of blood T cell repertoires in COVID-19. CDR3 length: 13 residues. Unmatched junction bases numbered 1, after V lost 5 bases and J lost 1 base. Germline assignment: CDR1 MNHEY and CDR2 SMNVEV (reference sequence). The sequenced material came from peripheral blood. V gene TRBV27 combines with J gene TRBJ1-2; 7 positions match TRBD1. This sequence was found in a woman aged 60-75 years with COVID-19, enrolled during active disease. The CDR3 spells CASSRDSNYGYTF. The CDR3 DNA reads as TGTGCCAGCAGTCGGGACAGTAACTATGGCTACACCTTC.